This TCR beta chain was found in a study of T cell responses to AZD1222 COVID-19 vaccine. Sequencing used immunoSEQ multiplex PCR; TCRdb keeps in-frame clones, though not all of them. The sample lists about 94,000 clones; roughly 90% were seen once. CDR1 and CDR2 from the germline V gene are SGHTA and FQGNSA. Trimming cost V 5 bases and J 2 bases; bases outside gene matches: 11. This CDR3 has 16 residues. Study-level findings and limits: Among vaccine-associated CD4 TCRs, coverage spanned spike, with dominance at 160-218 and 743-854. Donors were largely white British and mainly female; clonal diversity was possibly underestimated. Repertoire collection took place solely once the T cell response had peaked.

As concerns this clone: Its antigen is as yet unknown.

Sample: peripheral blood, taken on day 0 of AZD1222 vaccination. This rearrangement joins TRBV7-2 to TRBJ2-7, with 8 bases identical to TRBD2. This TCR was recovered from an adult in good health. CDR3 loop: CASSPWGGGTAYEQYF. For the CDR3, the DNA is TGTGCCAGCAGCCCCTGGGGCGGGGGGACCGCCTACGAGCAGTACTTC.